This TCR beta chain was sequenced for a study of blood T cell repertoires in COVID-19 (dated by TCRdb to about 2020). Study-wide context: Samples from collaborators originated in the United States, Italy and Spain and spanned both the acute and convalescent phases of COVID-19. The material from the prospective study consisted of cDNA or gDNA derived from T cells, B-cell-depleted T cells, or PBMCs. The dataset comprised deeply sampled blood TCRbeta repertoires from subjects exposed to, actively infected with, or recovered from COVID-19. The repertoires were released in a freely available public database intended as a resource for research on the immune response to SARS-CoV-2. The samples were drawn from two sources: the first 160 participants of the ongoing ImmuneRACE study, and approximately 1,300 subjects contributed by 6 global collaborators. The sample metadata nearly always contained a de-identified subject ID, COVID-19 status, age in years and sex. Where HLA class I and class II types were available, the types were taken from metadata supplied by the sample provider, not from assay-based typing. The research as a whole found: Clinical and demographic metadata were provided uncurated, with the amount varying by source and participant.

TCRbeta CDR3 regions were amplified from genomic DNA by means of the immunoSEQ Assay, a bias-controlled multiplex PCR. In the source study's methods: Nucleated cell counts per sample were estimated from amplification of reference gene primers within the assay. To quantify the absolute abundance of each unique TCRbeta CDR3 rearrangement, sequence reads were collapsed and filtered. For each sample, productive Simpson clonality was calculated as the square root of Simpson's diversity index over productive rearrangements. TCRdb retrieved this table from immuneACCESS and kept in-frame rearrangements only. Not all clones are present; in checked studies, unresolved V genes account for under half, and no reason is known for the remainder. The DNA gave D and trimming, while V, J and clone size come from that table. This sample gives 150,000 to 200,000 clones in total; about four fifths of them show up just once. The top ten hold approximately 2% of the sample.

A note on this clone: Its antigen is unknown. There are no base qualities to consult, and no much larger clone falls within one base.

Each collaborating institution followed its own protocols to collect whole blood in K2EDTA tubes. Collaborator samples were shipped for TCRbeta analysis as frozen whole blood, isolated PBMCs, or DNA extracted from either sample type. The cysteine opens and the phenylalanine closes a CDR3 of 13 amino acids. The only DNA kept is the CDR3, 39 bases in frame from the first base. The junction carries 17 bases between V and J, which are trimmed by 7 bases and 5 bases respectively. For CDR1 and CDR2, the germline V gene lists SQVTM and ANQGSEA. This receptor chain uses TRBV29-1 and TRBJ2-5; a weak D assignment points to TRBD2 (6 bases agree). This sequence was found in an elderly woman with acute or convalescent COVID-19. Sequenced input: peripheral blood. The sequenced DNA: TGCAGCGGGGCTCCCGGGGGTGGTGAGACCCAGTACTTC. It codes for CSGAPGGGETQYF.